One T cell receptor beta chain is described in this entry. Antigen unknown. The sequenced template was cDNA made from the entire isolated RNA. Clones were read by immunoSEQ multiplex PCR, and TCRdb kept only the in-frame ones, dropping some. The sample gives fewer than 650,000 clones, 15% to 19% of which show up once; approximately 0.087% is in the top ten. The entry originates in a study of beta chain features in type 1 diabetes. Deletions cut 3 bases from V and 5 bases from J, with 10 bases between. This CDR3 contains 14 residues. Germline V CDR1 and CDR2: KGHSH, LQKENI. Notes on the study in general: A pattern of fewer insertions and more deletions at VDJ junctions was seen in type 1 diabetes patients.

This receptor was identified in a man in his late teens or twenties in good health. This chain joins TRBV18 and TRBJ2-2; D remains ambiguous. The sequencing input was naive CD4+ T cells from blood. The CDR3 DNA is TGTGCCAGCTCACCTGGACGGGCAACCGGGGAGCTGTTTTTT. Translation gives CASSPGRATGELFF.